This T cell receptor beta chain was recorded in a study of T cell responses to AZD1222 COVID-19 vaccine. The trim removed 4 bases at V and 4 bases at J, leaving 7 bases unmatched. CDR1 is KGHDR and CDR2 is SFDVKD in the germline V gene. There are 16 residues in the CDR3. Sequencing was performed with immunoSEQ multiplex PCR; in TCRdb, only in-frame clones are kept and a portion is missing. The sample carries approximately 97,000 clones, approximately 90% recorded once. Broader study findings: The study found Spike-specific TCR breadth and depth rose after two AZD1222 doses. There were mostly white British donors and more females than males, and clonal diversity was possibly underestimated.

Of note for this clone: What it binds is not known.

The source material was peripheral blood, sampled on day 0 of AZD1222 vaccination. The chain combines TRBV24-1 with TRBJ2-3; 10 positions agree with TRBD1. The receptor was isolated from an adult in good health. The CDR3, as DNA: TGTGCCACCAGTGACCCCGGCGGACAGGGGGCAGATACGCAGTATTTT. Translated: CATSDPGGQGADTQYF.